These 9 T cell receptor beta chains came from one sample sequenced in a study of cytomegalovirus exposure and HLA in healthy donors. PCR amplification relied on 60 Vbeta primers (plus 13 Jbeta primers). Clones were read by immunoSEQ multiplex PCR, and TCRdb kept only the in-frame ones, dropping some. This repertoire includes about 200,000 clones. The sequencing sample was made of PBMCs. The receptors shown here come from a boy between 10 and 17 years old in good health and CMV-seronegative.

The V gene is TRBV12-5, the J gene TRBJ2-3; TRBD1 aligns across 7 bases. Germline CDR1 is LGHNT and CDR2 is FRNRAP. The CDR3 is made up of 14 amino acids. V was pared by 6 bases and J by 1 base, with 4 bases of the junction left unmatched. The chain's CDR3 is CASGTGQGTDTQYF. The CDR3 coding sequence is TGTGCTAGTGGCACAGGACAGGGCACAGATACGCAGTATTTT.

The chain's CDR3 is CASSRKLGQGLSPLHF. The DNA of the CDR3 is TGTGCCAGTAGTAGAAAGCTCGGACAGGGGCTGTCACCCCTCCACTTT. The chain links TRBV19 to TRBJ1-6; 9 bases are shared with TRBD1. Germline loops: CDR1 LNHDA, CDR2 SQIVND (reference sequence). V shed 4 bases, J shed 10 bases, and the junction held 11 bases outside the gene matches. The CDR3 is 16 residues long. Filled out from reference TRBV19 and TRBJ1-6, the complete variable domain reads DGGITQSPKYLFRKEGQNVTLSCEQNLNHDAMYWYRQDPGQGLRLIYYSQIVNDFQKGDIAEGYSVSREKKESFPLTVTSAQKNPTAFYLCASSRKLGQGLSPLHFGNGTRLTVT.

This chain connects TRBV5-3 to TRBJ1-4; tentative D call: TRBD1 (5 bases). TRBV5-3 is an ORF, with its function uncertain. The CDR3 is 14 amino acids. Deletions cut 0 bases from V and 8 bases from J, with 11 bases between. The CDR3 region has the DNA TGTGCCAGAAGCTTGGAGGGGCGGGAGGAAAAACTGTTTTTT. This translates into CARSLEGREEKLFF.

This chain connects TRBV6-1 to TRBJ2-3; the match to TRBD2 covers 9 bases. The CDR3 extends over 17 amino acids. Germline V gene lookup returns CDR1 MNHNS and CDR2 SASEGT. V lost 0 bases, J lost 6 bases, and 10 bases stayed unmatched. This chain's CDR3 is CASSEAPPAGGRDTQYF. Here the CDR3 DNA reads TGTGCCAGCAGTGAAGCACCCCCAGCGGGGGGTCGGGATACGCAGTATTTT.

CDR3 in amino acids: CASTGQGAFSLTYGYTF. Written as DNA, the CDR3 is TGTGCCAGCACCGGACAGGGGGCTTTTTCCTTAACGTATGGCTACACCTTC. The rearrangement links TRBV28 to TRBJ1-2; 11 nucleotides line up with TRBD1. CDR3 length: 17 amino acids. V trimming: 7 bases; J trimming: 5 bases; junction bases outside the gene matches: 15. The germline gives CDR1 MDHEN, CDR2 SYDVKM.

The DNA of the CDR3 is TGTGCCAGCAGCGTACTTGGACAGGGGGCGTCGAAAACTGAAGCTTTCTTT. Translating gives CASSVLGQGASKTEAFF. The V gene is TRBV9, the J gene TRBJ1-1, with 11 bases aligning to TRBD1. Per the germline V gene, CDR1 is SGDLS and CDR2 is YYNGEE. CDR3 length: 17 residues. The V and J ends lost 1 base and 5 bases, in that order; junction bases with no gene match: 10.

The chain carries TRBV7-2 and TRBJ2-5; TRBD1 aligns across 7 bases. Germline CDR1 SGHTA, CDR2 FQGNSA. The J segment lost 5 bases and the V segment lost 5 bases, leaving 5 bases of the junction unmatched. This CDR3 is built from 13 residues. The CDR3 sequence: CASSRDSKETQYF. CDR3 DNA sequence: TGTGCCAGCAGCCGGGACAGTAAGGAGACCCAGTACTTC.

DNA for the CDR3: TGTGCCAGCAGCGTCGGACAGAACACTGAAGCTTTCTTT. Residues: CASSVGQNTEAFF. This rearrangement joins TRBV7-8 to TRBJ1-1, with a tentative D call TRBD1 (5 bases). Trimming took off 5 bases at V and 1 base at J, with 8 bases between the two ends. CDR1 and CDR2 from the germline V gene are SGHVS and FQNEAQ. The CDR3 runs to 13 residues.

The V gene is TRBV7-2, the J gene TRBJ2-2; 10 positions agree with TRBD2. V dropped 5 bases and J dropped 6; count of bases not matched to a gene: 6. CDR3 size: 15 residues. The V gene's germline CDR1 is SGHTA and CDR2 FQGNSA. Here the CDR3 reads CASSRASGGAGELFF. DNA of the CDR3: TGTGCCAGCAGCCGAGCTAGCGGGGGAGCCGGGGAGCTGTTTTTT. Looking up the rest from reference TRBV7-2 and TRBJ2-2 gives the full variable domain: GAGVSQSPSNKVTEKGKDVELRCDPISGHTALYWYRQSLGQGLEFLIYFQGNSAPDKSGLPSDRFSAERTGGSVSTLTIQRTQQEDSAVYLCASSRASGGAGELFFGEGSRLTVL.